This T cell receptor beta chain was recorded in a study of cytomegalovirus exposure and HLA in healthy donors. Findings and caveats of the study: Productive rates of about 90% or about 30% were seen for most TCR beta V segments in an earlier analysis. CMV serostatus was the only immune exposure information that was available.

Points on this clone: Its antigen remains unknown.

The PCR used 60 Vbeta and 13 Jbeta primers. Clones were read by immunoSEQ multiplex PCR, and TCRdb kept only the in-frame ones, dropping some. Of hundreds of thousands of clones listed, about 80% are singletons. CDR3 size: 14 residues. Germline CDR1 LNHDA, CDR2 SQIVND (reference sequence). Trimming cost V 0 bases and J 4 bases, with 10 bases left between them. Sequenced: PBMCs. V usage is TRBV19 and J usage is TRBJ2-7; perhaps TRBD1 as D (5 bases). The receptor was derived from a man between 40 and 49 years old in good health and CMV-seropositive. This CDR3 is CASSIDIGQYEQYF. In DNA form, the CDR3 reads TGTGCCAGTAGTATAGATATTGGACAATACGAGCAGTACTTC.